This T cell receptor (beta chain) was observed in a study of cytomegalovirus exposure and HLA in healthy donors. Whole-study findings and limits: Later analysis suggested links between common viral pathogens and several top significant clusters.

The table lists this clone with a few counts. Its target is not known. Trimming cost V 4 bases and J 4 bases; bases outside gene matches: 3. Germline V gene data show CDR1 as SGHTA and CDR2 as FQGTGA. The CDR3 consists of 14 residues. Primers: 60 Vbeta forward and 13 Jbeta reverse. Profiled with immunoSEQ multiplex PCR; TCRdb holds only in-frame clones, not every one. The table lists roughly 150,000 clones, 80% of them singletons. This rearrangement joins TRBV7-3 to TRBJ2-2; 7 nucleotides line up with TRBD1. Source material: PBMCs. The clonotype originates from a woman in her thirties or forties in good health and CMV-seronegative. Written as DNA, the CDR3 is TGTGCCAGCAGCTCGGGACAGAGCACCGGGGAGCTGTTTTTT. Translating it yields CASSSGQSTGELFF.